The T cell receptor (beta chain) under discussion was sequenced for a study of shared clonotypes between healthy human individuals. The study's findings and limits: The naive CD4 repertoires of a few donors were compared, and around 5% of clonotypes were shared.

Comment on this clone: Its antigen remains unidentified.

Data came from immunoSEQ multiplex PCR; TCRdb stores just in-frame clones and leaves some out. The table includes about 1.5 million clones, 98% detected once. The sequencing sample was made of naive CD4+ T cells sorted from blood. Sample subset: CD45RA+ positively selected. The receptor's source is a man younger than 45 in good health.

The CDR3 nucleotides read TGCGCCAGCAGAAGACCAGGTGGAGATACGCAGTATTTT. Its protein product is CASRRPGGDTQYF. V gene TRBV5-1 combines with J gene TRBJ2-3; D is unclear. Trimming stripped 5 bases from V and 5 bases from J, with 12 bases between. From germline, CDR1 is SGHRS and CDR2 YFSETQ. The CDR3 has 13 residues.